These 6 T cell receptor beta chains share one sample of origin, sequenced in a study of T cells in Graves' hyperthyroidism and ophthalmopathy. The source material, RNA transcripts, was used to amplify TCR beta CDR3 regions. First-round RT-PCR with HTBI primers amplified the TCR CDR3 region. TCRdb re-called the multiplex PCR reads with MiXCR, one entry per CDR3 protein. The sample records 500,000 to 600,000 distinct CDR3 sequences, 16% being singletons. Sequencing input: blood. The receptors here all came from a woman aged 18-30 years with Graves' hyperthyroidism.

The chain uses TRBV6-4 and TRBJ2-1; D is ambiguous. Germline CDR1 reads MRHNA; CDR2 reads SNTAGT. The V and J ends lost 4 bases and 12 bases respectively, with 16 bases between them. The CDR3 contains 13 residues. The CDR3 sequence: CASSVISFGGQFF. Here the CDR3 DNA reads TGTGCCAGCAGTGTGATATCCTTTGGTGGGCAGTTCTTC.

This chain uses TRBV10-3 with TRBJ2-7, with 10 positions matching TRBD1. CDR3 length: 15 amino acids. V gave up 6 bases and J gave up 3 bases; unmatched junction bases: 8. Germline CDR1 reads ENHRY; CDR2 reads SYGVKD. For the CDR3, the DNA is TGTGCCATCAGCCTGATGGACAGGGGGGACTACGAGCAGTACTTC. This sequence encodes CAISLMDRGDYEQYF.

This clonotype was counted many times. This CDR3 reads CASRSQGFNEKLFF. The CDR3 bases are TGTGCCAGCAGGTCGCAGGGTTTCAATGAAAAACTGTTTTTT. The chain is built from TRBV7-9 and TRBJ1-4, with TRBD1 as a possible D gene (5 bases). V was clipped by 6 bases and J by 5 bases, with 13 bases between them. In germline, CDR1 is SEHNR, CDR2 FQNEAQ (reference sequence). This CDR3 is 14 amino acids long.

In regard to this clonotype: Just one base apart from a much larger clone, this may be a read error. The chain combines TRBV9 with TRBJ1-1, with a possible D match to TRBD1 (5 bases). The V gene's germline CDR1 is SGDLS and CDR2 YYNGEE. The CDR3 length is 14 residues. The CDR3 bases are TGTACCAGCAGCGTAGGGGTAGTAAACACTGAAGCTTTCTTT. It specifies CTSSVGVVNTEAFF.

This clonotype was counted many times. The V and J genes are TRBV10-2 and TRBJ2-1; D gene uncertain. This CDR3 is built from 14 residues. Germline CDR1 and CDR2: WSHSY and SAAADI. Trimming stripped 7 bases from V and 0 bases from J, with 10 bases between. The CDR3 loop reads CASTQPHSYNEQFF. The CDR3 nucleotides read TGCGCCAGCACACAGCCACACTCCTACAATGAGCAGTTCTTC.

This clonotype was detected a few times. The chain carries TRBV18 and TRBJ2-1; TRBD2 is a possible D gene (7 bases). Germline loops: CDR1 KGHSH, CDR2 LQKENI. V dropped 6 bases and J dropped 5 bases, with 17 bases sitting between them. This CDR3 contains 15 residues. CDR3: CASSRPGGQDNEQFF. The CDR3 region has the DNA TGTGCCAGCTCGCGACCGGGGGGCCAGGACAATGAGCAGTTCTTC. Full variable domain (missing parts from reference TRBV18 and TRBJ2-1): NAGVMQNPRHLVRRRGQEARLRCSPMKGHSHVYWYRQLPEEGLKFMVYLQKENIIDESGMPKERFSAEFPKEGPSILRIQQVVRGDSAAYFCASSRPGGQDNEQFFGPGTRLTVL.